Presented here are 10 T cell receptor beta chains from one specimen sequenced in a study of technical replicates of blood from a handful of donors. The method was immunoSEQ multiplex PCR; TCRdb's version includes in-frame clones alone and lacks a portion of them. Counted here are around 63,000 clones, roughly 98% occurring once; the ten biggest clones make up about 0.16%. The sequenced sample was T cells isolated from PBMCs. The source is a human donor in good health.

V and J are TRBV5-3 and TRBJ1-1; tentative D call: TRBD1 (5 bases). TRBV5-3 is marked as an open reading frame, function uncertain. The V end was cut by 4 bases, the J end by 11 bases, with 15 bases between. The CDR3 has 12 residues. CDR3 sequence (DNA): TGTGCCAGAAGCAACCAGGGTCTGGAGGCTTTCTTT. This sequence encodes CARSNQGLEAFF.

The rearrangement links TRBV5-1 to TRBJ1-5; 7 bases align to TRBD1. The CDR3 consists of 14 residues. V lost 0 bases, J lost 6 bases, and 3 bases stayed unmatched. The V gene's germline CDR1 is SGHRS and CDR2 YFSETQ. The CDR3 DNA follows: TGCGCCAGCAGCTTGGGGCCAGGGGGTCAGCCCCAGCATTTT. Protein: CASSLGPGGQPQHF. Supplemented by reference TRBV5-1 and TRBJ1-5, the full variable domain reads KAGVTQTPRYLIKTRGQQVTLSCSPISGHRSVSWYQQTPGQGLQFLFEYFSETQRNKGNFPGRFSGRQFSNSRSEMNVSTLELGDSALYLCASSLGPGGQPQHFGDGTRLSIL.

This chain's CDR3 is CASSAHRDSQETQYF. CDR3 DNA: TGTGCCAGCAGCGCTCACCGGGACAGCCAAGAGACCCAGTACTTC. V gene TRBV11-2 combines with J gene TRBJ2-5; the match to TRBD1 covers 7 bases. The CDR3 is 15 amino acids. Germline V gene lookup returns CDR1 SGHAT and CDR2 FQNNGV. The V and J ends lost 5 bases and 1 base, in that order; junction bases with no gene match: 7.

The V and J genes are TRBV28 and TRBJ1-1, with TRBD1 matching over 10 bases. Losses at the gene ends were 8 bases for V and 0 bases for J; bases not matched to a gene: 12. Per the germline V gene, CDR1 is MDHEN and CDR2 is SYDVKM. CDR3 length: 17 residues. The chain's CDR3 is CASGEIGQGELNTEAFF. The CDR3 bases are TGTGCCAGCGGAGAAATCGGACAGGGGGAGTTGAACACTGAAGCTTTCTTT.

The chain is built from TRBV21-1 and TRBJ1-5; the table calls TRBD1, which could not be checked here. TRBV21-1 is tagged as a pseudogene. The CDR3 length is 16 residues. The chain's CDR3 is CASSKDGQSSNQPQHF. In DNA form, the CDR3 reads TGTGCCAGCAGCAAAGACGGACAGAGTAGCAATCAGCCCCAGCATTTT.

The chain couples TRBV29-1 to TRBJ2-3, with 9 nucleotides matching TRBD2. The CDR3 loop spans 17 amino acids. Trimming took 4 bases from V and 6 from J; bases not matched to a gene: 17. Looked up from germline, CDR1 is SQVTM and CDR2 is ANQGSEA. The CDR3 nucleotides read TGCAGCGTTGCCGGCTACGGGTTAGCGGGAGCCTCGGATACGCAGTATTTT. Translated: CSVAGYGLAGASDTQYF.

The rearrangement links TRBV4-1 to TRBJ1-5; 9 bases map to TRBD1. The CDR3 extends over 16 amino acids. With V trimmed by 3 bases and J by 4 bases, 7 bases remained unmatched. Germline values: CDR1 MGHRA, CDR2 YSYEKL. The CDR3 DNA follows: TGCGCCAGCAGCCAGATTCTGGACAGGGGAAATCAGCCCCAGCATTTT. This translates into CASSQILDRGNQPQHF.

This chain connects TRBV6-6 to TRBJ1-5; D is possibly TRBD1 (6 bases). V was trimmed by 0 bases and J by 0 bases, leaving 9 bases between them. Germline values: CDR1 MNHNY, CDR2 SVGAGI (reference sequence). The CDR3 runs 16 residues. The CDR3 sequence is CASSYSGANSNQPQHF. The CDR3 DNA reads TGTGCCAGCAGTTACTCGGGGGCGAATAGCAATCAGCCCCAGCATTTT.

This chain uses TRBV5-1 with TRBJ2-3; TRBD2 might be the D (7 bases). The CDR3 loop spans 15 amino acids. V lost 2 bases and J 3 bases, leaving 13 bases between the germline ends. The V gene's germline CDR1 is SGHRS and CDR2 YFSETQ. CDR3 sequence reads: CASSFWGRETDTQYF. CDR3 in DNA: TGCGCCAGCAGCTTTTGGGGGCGGGAGACAGATACGCAGTATTTT. The variable domain in full, completed from reference TRBV5-1 and TRBJ2-3, reads KAGVTQTPRYLIKTRGQQVTLSCSPISGHRSVSWYQQTPGQGLQFLFEYFSETQRNKGNFPGRFSGRQFSNSRSEMNVSTLELGDSALYLCASSFWGRETDTQYFGPGTRLTVL.

The rearrangement uses TRBV29-1 and TRBJ2-1, with TRBD1 as a possible D gene (6 bases). In germline, CDR1 is SQVTM, CDR2 ANQGSEA. Between the trimmed V and J ends, which lost 8 bases and 1 base, there was a span of 15 bases. This CDR3 spans 14 amino acids. The DNA for the CDR3 is TGCAGCCTTAGTTCAGGGGTATCCTACAATGAGCAGTTCTTC. Its translation: CSLSSGVSYNEQFF.